Listed below are T cell receptor beta chains from one sample, sequenced in a study of post-analysis software for immune sequencing data. TCRdb recomputed calls from the PCR reads with MiXCR, one row per CDR3 protein. The sample shows hundreds of thousands of distinct CDR3 sequences, 25% to 30% of them seen only once. Sequencing used blood. These receptors all stem from a girl aged 10-17 years with multiple sclerosis. Each CDR3 is given with its conserved first and last residue. A D gene is named only where the DNA matches it firmly. Expanded clones are given a class, and other clones once, few, many or no size at all.

V,D,size,J,DNA,CDR3
TRBV29-1,NA,many,TRBJ2-1,TGCAGCGTTGGACGAGATGAGCAGTTCTTC,CSVGRDEQFF
TRBV28,NA,NA,TRBJ1-2,TGTGCCAGCAGTTTATTTCCCGATGGCTACACCTTC,CASSLFPDGYTF
TRBV3-1,NA,many,TRBJ2-3,TGCGCCAGCAGCCTCCACACAGATACGCAGTATTTT,CASSLHTDTQYF
TRBV6-5,TRBD2,NA,TRBJ2-3,TGTGCCAGCAGTTCTTACATTCCGGGACTAGCGGGAGCGGTAGGCACAGATACGCAGTATTTT,CASSSYIPGLAGAVGTDTQYF
TRBV6-5,TRBD2,NA,TRBJ2-2,TGTGCCAGCAGTTGCTTCGGGGGGTGGAACACCGGGGAGCTGTTTTTT,CASSCFGGWNTGELFF
TRBV5-4,NA,few,TRBJ1-2,TGTGCCAGCAGCTCCAACACGGGGGGCTACACCTTC,CASSSNTGGYTF
TRBV6-2/TRBV6-3,NA,NA,TRBJ2-1,TGTGCCAGCAGTTACAGGGTTCTCAATGAGCAGTTCTTC,CASSYRVLNEQFF
TRBV6-5,TRBD2,few,TRBJ2-7,TGTGCCAGCAGTCCTGGACTAGCGGGAGTCGGCTACGAGCAGTACTTC,CASSPGLAGVGYEQYF
TRBV5-1,NA,NA,TRBJ1-5,TGCGCCAGCCGCTATACAGCGGATCGGACTCAGCCCCAGCATTTT,CASRYTADRTQPQHF
TRBV5-1,NA,many,TRBJ2-3,TGTGCCAGCAGCTTAGGGCTAGCCGCAGATACGCAGTATTTT,CASSLGLAADTQYF
TRBV5-1,NA,NA,TRBJ2-7,TGCGCCAGCAGCATCCCCGGGGGCTACGAGCAGTACTTC,CASSIPGGYEQYF
TRBV19,NA,NA,TRBJ2-1,TGTGCCAGTAGTATTACGGCAGGGCGGCCCAATGAGCAGTTCTTC,CASSITAGRPNEQFF
TRBV20-1,TRBD2,few,TRBJ2-5,TGCAGTGCTAGAGCGCTGGCTAGCGGTTCCCAAGAGACCCAGTACTTC,CSARALASGSQETQYF
TRBV27,TRBD1,NA,TRBJ1-2,TGTGCCAGCAGTTTATCTCGTTTTAGGCGGGGACAGGACTATGGCTACACCTTC,CASSLSRFRRGQDYGYTF
TRBV4-3,NA,many,TRBJ2-7,TGCGCCAGCAGCCAAGATCAGGGCAGGGCCTACGAGCAGTACTTC,CASSQDQGRAYEQYF
TRBV9,NA,few,TRBJ1-6,TGTGCCAGCAGCGAGAGGACAGTCAATTCACCCCTCCACTTT,CASSERTVNSPLHF
TRBV20-1,NA,few,TRBJ1-1,TGCAGTGCTAATAAACGTACGGGACACGTGAACACTGAAGCTTTCTTT,CSANKRTGHVNTEAFF
TRBV13,NA,NA,TRBJ2-5,TGTGCCAGCAGCCCCCTCTCTGAGTCAGAGACCCAGTACTTC,CASSPLSESETQYF
TRBV20-1,NA,NA,TRBJ2-1,TGCAGTGCCCTAGCCGGTGGAGGTCAGCGGTACAGCTACAATGAGCAGTTCTTC,CSALAGGGQRYSYNEQFF
TRBV6-5,NA,NA,TRBJ1-4,TGTGCCAGCAGCCCCACAGTAACTAATGAAAAACTGTTTTTT,CASSPTVTNEKLFF
TRBV5-1,NA,once,TRBJ2-1,TGCGCCGGCAGCTTGGTTGTATCGACTGAGCAGTTCTTC,CAGSLVVSTEQFF
TRBV7-8,NA,many,TRBJ2-7,TGTGCCAGCAGCAAAGAGACATCACGGACCTACGAGCAGTACTTC,CASSKETSRTYEQYF
TRBV7-4,NA,many,TRBJ1-5,TGTGCCAGTAAGGAGGGTAATAGCAATCAGCCCCAGCATTTT,CASKEGNSNQPQHF
TRBV7-9,NA,NA,TRBJ2-7,TGTGCCGGCAGCCCACGGGACGGAACCTACGAGCAGTACTTC,CAGSPRDGTYEQYF
TRBV6-5,NA,NA,TRBJ2-7,TGTGCCAGCAGTTTTGACTCCCGAACAGTCTACGAGCAGTACTTC,CASSFDSRTVYEQYF
TRBV5-1,NA,NA,TRBJ1-3,TGCGCCAGCAGCGTCCACCATAGGGAGAACTCTGGAAACACCATATATTTT,CASSVHHRENSGNTIYF
TRBV29-1,NA,few,TRBJ1-4,TGCAGCGTTGAAAATGTCCGGGACCAGGAAAAACTGTTTTTT,CSVENVRDQEKLFF
TRBV7-2,NA,NA,TRBJ2-2,TGTGCCAGCAGCTGGGGTGGGGGGTCCACCGGGGAGCTGTTTTTT,CASSWGGGSTGELFF
TRBV7-2,NA,NA,TRBJ2-7,TGTGCCAGCAGCCCAAGACGGACGACTGGGACCTACGAGCAGTACTTC,CASSPRRTTGTYEQYF
TRBV24-1,NA,NA,TRBJ2-1,TGTGCCACCAGTGATACAGAGAGCCCCCTCAGGGCTGAGCAGTTCTTC,CATSDTESPLRAEQFF
TRBV6-1,NA,NA,TRBJ2-7,TGTGCCAGCACGACTAGGTACTGCGAGCAGTACTTC,CASTTRYCEQYF
TRBV7-2,NA,few,TRBJ1-5,TGTGCCAGCAGCCCCGGGGAACTTTCGCTGGATAGCAATCAGCCCCAGCATTTT,CASSPGELSLDSNQPQHF
TRBV4-1,TRBD1,NA,TRBJ1-5,TGCGCCAGCAGCCAAGTCCGGGGACAGTTTCAGCCCCAGCATTTT,CASSQVRGQFQPQHF
TRBV10-1,TRBD2,few,TRBJ2-1,TGCGCCAGCAGTGAAACTAGCGGGAGGGCATACAATGAGCAGTTCTTC,CASSETSGRAYNEQFF
TRBV12-3/TRBV12-4,NA,few,TRBJ1-2,TGTGCCAGCAGTTTCGGGCAGAGTGCCTTCGGCTACACCTTC,CASSFGQSAFGYTF
TRBV2,NA,NA,TRBJ2-7,TGTGCCAGCACAACGGACGAGGGGTTCGAAGAGCAGTACTTC,CASTTDEGFEEQYF
TRBV3-1,NA,NA,TRBJ2-7,TGTGCCAGCAGCCAAGCAGAGGGCAATGAGCAGTACTTC,CASSQAEGNEQYF
TRBV20-1,NA,NA,TRBJ1-4,TGCAGTGCTAGTCGGGGACCCACGGCTAATGAAAAACTGTTTTTT,CSASRGPTANEKLFF
TRBV2,NA,once,TRBJ2-1,TGTGCCAGCAGTCGTGAAGGGGTCGGGAATGAGCAGTTCTTC,CASSREGVGNEQFF
TRBV5-6,TRBD1,few,TRBJ1-1,TGTGCCAGCAGCTATTACAGGGGATTTAACACTGAAGCTTTCTTT,CASSYYRGFNTEAFF